This entry describes one TCR beta chain. The sample comes from a study of cytomegalovirus exposure and HLA in healthy donors. Primers for the PCR totalled 60 Vbeta and 13 Jbeta. Libraries were prepared by immunoSEQ multiplex PCR; TCRdb keeps only in-frame clonotypes and omits some of them. The sample shows 150,000 to 200,000 clones, under 85% of them seen only once. V lost 0 bases and J 5 bases, leaving 14 bases between the germline ends. The CDR3 contains 15 residues. Germline V lookup: CDR1 KGHSH, CDR2 LQKENI. The sequence came from a man between 18 and 35 years old in good health and CMV-seronegative. V gene TRBV18 combines with J gene TRBJ2-7; D possibly corresponds to TRBD1 (6 bases). Sequencing input: PBMCs. The CDR3 is CASSPPHRVRDEQYF. CDR3 nucleotides: TGTGCCAGCTCACCACCCCACAGGGTCCGGGACGAGCAGTACTTC.